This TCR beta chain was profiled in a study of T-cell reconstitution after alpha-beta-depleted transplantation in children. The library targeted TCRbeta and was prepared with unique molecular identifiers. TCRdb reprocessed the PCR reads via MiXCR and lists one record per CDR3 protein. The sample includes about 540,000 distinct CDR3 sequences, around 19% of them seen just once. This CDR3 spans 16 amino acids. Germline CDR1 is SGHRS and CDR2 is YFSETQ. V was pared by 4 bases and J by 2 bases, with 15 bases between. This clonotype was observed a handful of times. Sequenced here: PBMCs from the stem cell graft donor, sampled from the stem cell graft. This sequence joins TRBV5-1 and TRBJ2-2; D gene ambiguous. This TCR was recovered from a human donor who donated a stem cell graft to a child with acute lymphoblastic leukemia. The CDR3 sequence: CASSPAGSPNTGELFF. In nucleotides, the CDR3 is TGCGCCAGCAGCCCGGCAGGTTCCCCTAACACCGGGGAGCTGTTTTTT.